The entry below describes one T cell receptor (beta chain). What it binds is unknown. V shed 1 base, J shed 7 bases, and the junction held 5 bases outside the gene matches. This CDR3 spans 16 amino acids. Germline CDR1 and CDR2: SGHNT and YENEEA. This entry comes from a study of T cell responses to AZD1222 COVID-19 vaccine. Study findings and constraints: Sampling captured repertoires only after the peak T cell response. White British ancestry dominated among donors, who included more females, and clonal diversity was possibly underestimated. Baseline serology detected seropositivity in only a handful of AZD1222 recipients.

Clones were sequenced by immunoSEQ multiplex PCR, and TCRdb holds only the in-frame ones, with some missing. The sample includes approximately 190,000 clones, about 94% of them seen just once. The material was peripheral blood, obtained on day 0 of AZD1222 vaccination. The sequence came from an adult in good health. The chain uses TRBV11-3 and TRBJ2-2; 11 bases agree with TRBD2. CDR3 loop: CASSLAGGLAGGELFF. CDR3 sequence (DNA): TGTGCCAGCAGCTTAGCCGGCGGACTAGCGGGCGGGGAGCTGTTTTTT.